This is a list of T cell receptor beta chains from one sample in a study of CD8 T cells in Susac syndrome. Each CDR3 protein is one row after TCRdb ran MiXCR on the immunoSEQ multiplex PCR reads. The repertoire holds around 170,000 distinct CDR3 sequences, with approximately 94% as singletons. The sequenced sample was CD4+ T cells from PBMCs. The receptors here all came from a human donor with Susac syndrome. CDR3s include the opening cysteine and the closing phenylalanine or tryptophan. Each record gives: J gene, clone size, D gene, V gene, CDR3 protein, CDR3 DNA. A D gene is named only where the DNA matches it firmly. Some rows have no size entry. The others give once, few or many, or a class for an expanded clone.

>TRBJ2-5|NA|TRBD1|TRBV7-6
CASSFGSTGGREETQYF
TGTGCCAGCAGCTTCGGATCTACAGGGGGCCGAGAAGAGACCCAGTACTTC
>TRBJ2-3|NA|TRBD2|TRBV3-1
CASSQGWPKRGSTDTQYF
TGTGCCAGCAGCCAAGGATGGCCGAAGCGGGGAAGCACAGATACGCAGTATTTT
>TRBJ2-7|NA|NA|TRBV7-2
CASSAGRRGPSYEQYF
TGTGCCAGCAGCGCGGGGAGGAGGGGGCCCTCCTACGAGCAGTACTTC
>TRBJ2-6|once|NA|TRBV9
CASSVVSAGPGSGANVLTF
TGTGCCAGCAGCGTAGTTTCGGCGGGGCCGGGCTCTGGGGCCAACGTCCTGACTTTC
>TRBJ1-1|NA|NA|TRBV27
CASRLPNVLGAFF
TGTGCCAGCCGCCTTCCGAACGTATTGGGAGCTTTCTTT
>TRBJ2-6|NA|NA|TRBV6-1
CASTLGIGRSGANVLTF
TGTGCCAGCACCCTAGGGATAGGGCGGTCTGGGGCCAACGTCCTGACTTTC
>TRBJ2-7|NA|TRBD1|TRBV12-5
CASGHGDRSSYEQYF
TGTGCTAGTGGGCACGGGGACAGGAGCTCCTACGAGCAGTACTTC
>TRBJ2-2|NA|TRBD2|TRBV30
CAWSAGLATGELFF
TGTGCCTGGAGTGCGGGACTAGCAACCGGGGAGCTGTTTTTT
>TRBJ2-3|NA|NA|TRBV30
CAWSGRGDTQYF
TGTGCCTGGAGTGGGAGGGGGGATACGCAGTATTTT
>TRBJ1-1|NA|NA|TRBV29-1
CSVEEAPPNTEAFF
TGCAGCGTTGAGGAAGCCCCGCCGAACACTGAAGCTTTCTTT
>TRBJ1-4|NA|NA|TRBV18
CASSPGLADEKLFF
TGTGCCAGCTCCCCCGGACTGGCAGATGAAAAACTGTTTTTT
>TRBJ1-5|NA|NA|TRBV6-6
CASSYDGQPQHF
TGTGCCAGCAGTTACGACGGTCAGCCCCAGCATTTT
>TRBJ2-2|NA|TRBD2|TRBV29-1
CSVDSSGGAADTGELFF
TGCAGCGTTGATTCTAGCGGGGGGGCCGCCGACACCGGGGAGCTGTTTTTT
>TRBJ2-7|NA|TRBD1|TRBV20-1
CSADRDYEQYF
TGCAGTGCGGACAGGGACTACGAGCAGTACTTC
>TRBJ2-2|NA|NA|TRBV5-1
CASRTNTGNTGELFF
TGCGCCAGCCGCACCAATACAGGGAACACCGGGGAGCTGTTTTTT
>TRBJ2-7|NA|NA|TRBV30
CAWNRAQYEQYF
TGTGCCTGGAACCGGGCGCAGTACGAGCAGTACTTC
>TRBJ2-1|NA|TRBD2|TRBV5-6
CASNLAGANNEQFF
TGTGCCAGCAACTTAGCGGGGGCCAACAATGAGCAGTTCTTC
>TRBJ1-6|NA|NA|TRBV7-2
CASSLQRGGGSGSPLHF
TGTGCCAGCAGCCTCCAAAGGGGTGGGGGTTCGGGGTCACCCCTCCACTTT
>TRBJ1-5|NA|NA|TRBV12-3/TRBV12-4
CASSKGQGLNQPQHF
TGTGCCAGCAGTAAGGGGCAGGGCCTCAATCAGCCCCAGCATTTT
>TRBJ1-5|NA|TRBD1|TRBV12-3/TRBV12-4
CASRTTGGEDNQPQHF
TGTGCCAGCAGAACTACAGGGGGCGAGGACAATCAGCCCCAGCATTTT
>TRBJ1-2|NA|NA|TRBV12-3/TRBV12-4
CASSSSNYGYTF
TGTGCCAGCAGTTCCTCTAACTATGGCTACACCTTC
>TRBJ2-5|NA|NA|TRBV15
CATSTRDGTQYF
TGTGCCACCAGCACCAGGGACGGGACCCAGTACTTC
>TRBJ2-5|NA|NA|TRBV29-1
CAMVGRQETQYF
TGCGCCATGGTCGGGAGACAAGAGACCCAGTACTTC
>TRBJ2-2|NA|NA|TRBV7-3
CASSTYTGELFF
TGTGCCAGCAGCACCTACACCGGGGAGCTGTTTTTT
>TRBJ1-1|NA|NA|TRBV21-1
CASSKLTGPGDTEAFF
TGTGCCAGCAGCAAATTAACAGGGCCGGGGGACACTGAAGCTTTCTTT